The clone carrying this TCR beta chain was detected only once. V lost 3 bases to trimming and J lost 12 bases, with 11 bases between them. The CDR3 consists of 11 residues. CDR1 DFQATT and CDR2 SNEGSKA come from the germline V gene (reference sequence). The PCR made use of 60 Vbeta and 13 Jbeta primers. The table came from immunoSEQ multiplex PCR; TCRdb's copy has only in-frame clones and leaves some out. The data contain 160,000 or so clones, over 75% of them singletons. These data belong to a study of cytomegalovirus exposure and HLA in healthy donors. The V and J genes are TRBV20-1 and TRBJ1-4; D is ambiguous. This clonotype was sampled from a woman aged 25 to 45 in good health and CMV-seronegative. The sequencing input was PBMCs. The CDR3 sequence: CSASPGMELFF. As DNA, the CDR3 is TGCAGTGCTAGCCCGGGGATGGAACTGTTTTTT.